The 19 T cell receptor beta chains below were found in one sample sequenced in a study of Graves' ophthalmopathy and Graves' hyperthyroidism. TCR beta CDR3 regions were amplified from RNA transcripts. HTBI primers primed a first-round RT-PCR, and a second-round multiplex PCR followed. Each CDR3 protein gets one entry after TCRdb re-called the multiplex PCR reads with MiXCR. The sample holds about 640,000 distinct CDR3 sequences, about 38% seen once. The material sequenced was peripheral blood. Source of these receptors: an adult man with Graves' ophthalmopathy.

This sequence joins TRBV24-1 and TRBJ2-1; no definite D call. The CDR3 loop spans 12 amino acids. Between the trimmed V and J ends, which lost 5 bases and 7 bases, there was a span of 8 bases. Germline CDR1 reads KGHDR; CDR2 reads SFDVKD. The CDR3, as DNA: TGTGCCACCAGTGTCTCGCTGAATGAGCAGTTCTTC. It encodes CATSVSLNEQFF.

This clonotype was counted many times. The CDR3 is CATRGGNQETQYF. The CDR3 region has the DNA TGTGCCACCCGGGGCGGGAATCAAGAGACCCAGTACTTC. The genes are TRBV19 and TRBJ2-5, with D possibly matching TRBD2 (6 bases). Germline values: CDR1 LNHDA, CDR2 SQIVND (reference sequence). This CDR3 has 13 residues. V shed 10 bases and J shed 2 bases, with 14 bases lying between them.

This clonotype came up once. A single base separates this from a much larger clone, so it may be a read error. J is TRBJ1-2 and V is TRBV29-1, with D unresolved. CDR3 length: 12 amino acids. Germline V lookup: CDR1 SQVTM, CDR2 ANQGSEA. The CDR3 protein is CGDSTTNYGYTF. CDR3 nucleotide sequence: TGCGGCGATAGCACTACTAACTATGGCTACACCTTC.

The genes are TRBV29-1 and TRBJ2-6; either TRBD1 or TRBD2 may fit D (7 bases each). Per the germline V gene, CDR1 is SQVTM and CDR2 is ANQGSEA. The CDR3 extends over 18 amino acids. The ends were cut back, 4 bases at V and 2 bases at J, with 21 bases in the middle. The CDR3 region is CSVASGGAQWAGANVLTF. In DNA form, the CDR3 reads TGCAGCGTTGCGTCAGGGGGGGCTCAATGGGCTGGGGCCAACGTCCTGACTTTC.

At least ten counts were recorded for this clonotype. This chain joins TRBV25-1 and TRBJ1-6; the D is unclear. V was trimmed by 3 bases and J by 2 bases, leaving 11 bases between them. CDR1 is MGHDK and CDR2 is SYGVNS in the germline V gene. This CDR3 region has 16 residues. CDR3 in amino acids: CASSDGGRAYNSPLHF. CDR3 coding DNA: TGTGCCAGCAGTGATGGAGGTCGGGCCTATAATTCACCCCTCCACTTT.

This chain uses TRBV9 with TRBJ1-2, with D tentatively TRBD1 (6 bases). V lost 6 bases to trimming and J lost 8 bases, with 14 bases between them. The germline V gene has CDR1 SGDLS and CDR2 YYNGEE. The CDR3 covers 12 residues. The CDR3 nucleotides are TGTGCCAGCAACCCGAGGGGGGTCGGCTACACCTTC. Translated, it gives CASNPRGVGYTF.

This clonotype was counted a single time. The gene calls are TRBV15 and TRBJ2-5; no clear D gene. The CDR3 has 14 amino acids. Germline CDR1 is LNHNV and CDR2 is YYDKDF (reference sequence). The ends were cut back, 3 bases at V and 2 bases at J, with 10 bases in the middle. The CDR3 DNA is TGTGCCACCAGCAGTAGGACGGTGCAAGAGACCCAGTACTTC. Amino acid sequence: CATSSRTVQETQYF.

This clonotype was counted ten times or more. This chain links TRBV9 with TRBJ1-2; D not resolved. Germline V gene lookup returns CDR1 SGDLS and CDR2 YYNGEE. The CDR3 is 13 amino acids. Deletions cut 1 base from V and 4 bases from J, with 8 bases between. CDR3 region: CASSVRRGYGYTF. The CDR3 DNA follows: TGTGCCAGCAGCGTACGTCGGGGCTATGGCTACACCTTC.

The CDR3, as DNA: TGTGCCAGCAGTTCAGCCCTAGGGGGCGTACGCTCCTACGAGCAGTACTTC. Its protein product is CASSSALGGVRSYEQYF. The chain joins TRBV12-3 or TRBV12-4 to TRBJ2-7; TRBD1 agrees at 7 bases. The length of the CDR3 is 17 residues. V gave up 4 bases and J gave up 0 bases; unmatched junction bases: 12.

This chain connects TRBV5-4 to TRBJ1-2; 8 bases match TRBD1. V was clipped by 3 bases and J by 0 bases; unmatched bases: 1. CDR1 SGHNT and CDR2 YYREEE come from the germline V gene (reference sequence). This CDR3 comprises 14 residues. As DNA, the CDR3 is TGTGCCAGCAGCTCGGGACAGGCTAACTATGGCTACACCTTC. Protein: CASSSGQANYGYTF.

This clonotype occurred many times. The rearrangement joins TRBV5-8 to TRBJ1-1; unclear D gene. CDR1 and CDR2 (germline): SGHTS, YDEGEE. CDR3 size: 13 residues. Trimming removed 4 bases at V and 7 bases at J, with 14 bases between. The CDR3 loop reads CASSLTMGFEAFF. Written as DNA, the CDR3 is TGTGCCAGCAGCCTGACAATGGGGTTTGAAGCTTTCTTT.

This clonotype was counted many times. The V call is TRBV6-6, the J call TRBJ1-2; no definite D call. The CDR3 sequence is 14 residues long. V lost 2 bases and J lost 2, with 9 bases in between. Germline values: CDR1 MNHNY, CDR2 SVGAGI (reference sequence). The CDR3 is CASSYNKENYGYTF. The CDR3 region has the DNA TGTGCCAGCAGTTACAACAAGGAAAACTATGGCTACACCTTC.

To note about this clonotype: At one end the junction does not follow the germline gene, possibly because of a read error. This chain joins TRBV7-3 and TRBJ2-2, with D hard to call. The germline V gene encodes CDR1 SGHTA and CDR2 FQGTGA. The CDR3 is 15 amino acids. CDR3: CASSPRPRNTEELFF. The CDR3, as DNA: TGTGCCAGCAGCCCCCGGCCTAGGAACACCGAGGAGCTGTTTTTT.

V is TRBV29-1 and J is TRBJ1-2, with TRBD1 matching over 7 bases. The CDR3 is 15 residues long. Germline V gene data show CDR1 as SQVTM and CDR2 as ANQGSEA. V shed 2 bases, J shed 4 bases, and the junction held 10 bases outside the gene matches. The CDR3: CSVESVGGRVYGYTF. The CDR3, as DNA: TGCAGCGTTGAATCCGTAGGGGGCAGGGTCTATGGCTACACCTTC.

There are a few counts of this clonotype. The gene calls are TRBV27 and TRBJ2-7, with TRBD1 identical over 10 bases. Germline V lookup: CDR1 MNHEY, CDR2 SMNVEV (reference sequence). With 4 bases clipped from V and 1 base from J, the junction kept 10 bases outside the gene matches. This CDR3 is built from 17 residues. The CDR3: CASSSGQGRLLSYEQYF. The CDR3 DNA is TGTGCCAGCAGTTCGGGACAGGGGAGGCTTCTTTCCTACGAGCAGTACTTC.

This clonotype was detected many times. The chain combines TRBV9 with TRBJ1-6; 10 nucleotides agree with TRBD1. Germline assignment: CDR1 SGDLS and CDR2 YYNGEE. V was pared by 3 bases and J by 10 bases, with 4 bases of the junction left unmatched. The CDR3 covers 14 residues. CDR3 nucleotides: TGTGCCAGCAGCGCCGGGACAGGGGAATCACCCCTCCACTTT. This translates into CASSAGTGESPLHF. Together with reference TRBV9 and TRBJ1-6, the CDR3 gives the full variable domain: DSGVTQTPKHLITATGQRVTLRCSPRSGDLSVYWYQQSLDQGLQFLIQYYNGEERAKGNILERFSAQQFPDLHSELNLSSLELGDSALYFCASSAGTGESPLHFGNGTRLTVT.

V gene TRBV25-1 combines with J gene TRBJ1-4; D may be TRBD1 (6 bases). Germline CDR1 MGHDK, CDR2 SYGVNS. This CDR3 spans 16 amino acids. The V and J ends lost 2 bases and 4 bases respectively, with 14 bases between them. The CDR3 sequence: CASSERGQIRNEKLFF. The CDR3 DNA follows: TGTGCCAGCAGTGAACGGGGGCAAATCCGTAATGAAAAACTGTTTTTT. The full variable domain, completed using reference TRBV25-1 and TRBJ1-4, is EADIYQTPRYLVIGTGKKITLECSQTMGHDKMYWYQQDPGMELHLIHYSYGVNSTEKGDLSSESTVSRIRTEHFPLTLESARPSHTSQYLCASSERGQIRNEKLFFGSGTQLSVL.

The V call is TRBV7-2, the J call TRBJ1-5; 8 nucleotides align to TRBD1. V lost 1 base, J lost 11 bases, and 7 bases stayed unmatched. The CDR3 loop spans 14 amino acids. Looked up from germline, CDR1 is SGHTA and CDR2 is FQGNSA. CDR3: CASSLDRGEETQHF. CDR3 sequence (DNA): TGTGCCAGCAGCTTAGACAGGGGGGAAGAGACCCAGCATTTT.

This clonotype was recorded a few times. The CDR3 loop is CASSTGHLNTGELFF. CDR3 bases: TGTGCCAGCAGCACCGGACACTTGAACACCGGGGAGCTGTTTTTT. The rearrangement joins TRBV7-2 to TRBJ2-2; the D gene is possibly TRBD1 (5 bases). Trimming left V 5 bases short and J 1 base short, with 11 bases between. Germline CDR1 is SGHTA and CDR2 is FQGNSA. The length of the CDR3 is 15 residues.